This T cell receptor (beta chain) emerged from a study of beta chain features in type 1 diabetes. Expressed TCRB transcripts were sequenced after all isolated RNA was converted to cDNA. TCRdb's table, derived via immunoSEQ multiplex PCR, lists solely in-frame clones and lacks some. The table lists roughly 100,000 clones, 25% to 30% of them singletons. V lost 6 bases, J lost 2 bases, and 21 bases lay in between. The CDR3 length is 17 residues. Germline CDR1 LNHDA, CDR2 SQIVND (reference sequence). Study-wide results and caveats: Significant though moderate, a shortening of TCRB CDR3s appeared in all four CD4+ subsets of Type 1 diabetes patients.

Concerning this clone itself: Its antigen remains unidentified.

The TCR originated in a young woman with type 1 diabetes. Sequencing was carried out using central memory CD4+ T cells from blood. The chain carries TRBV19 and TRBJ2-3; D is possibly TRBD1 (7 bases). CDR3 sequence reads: CASRTQGGAINTDTQYF. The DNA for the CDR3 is TGTGCCAGTAGGACTCAGGGGGGAGCTATCAACACAGATACGCAGTATTTT.